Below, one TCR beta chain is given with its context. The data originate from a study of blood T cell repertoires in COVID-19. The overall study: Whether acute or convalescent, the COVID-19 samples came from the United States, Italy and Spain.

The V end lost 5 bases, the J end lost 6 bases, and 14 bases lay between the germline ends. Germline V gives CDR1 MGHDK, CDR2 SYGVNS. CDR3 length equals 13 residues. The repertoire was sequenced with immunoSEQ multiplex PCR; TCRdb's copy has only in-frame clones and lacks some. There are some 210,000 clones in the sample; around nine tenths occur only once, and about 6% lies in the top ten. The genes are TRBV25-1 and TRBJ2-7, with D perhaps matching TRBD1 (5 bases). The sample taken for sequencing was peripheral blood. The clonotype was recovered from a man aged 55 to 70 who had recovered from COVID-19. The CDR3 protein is CASSMVRGSEQYF. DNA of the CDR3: TGTGCCAGCAGTATGGTTAGGGGAAGCGAGCAGTACTTC.